This T cell receptor (beta chain) was sequenced in a study of beta chain features in type 1 diabetes. Study findings and constraints: Patients' naive, central memory and Treg TCRB repertoires seemed closer to one another than those of healthy donors. Researchers report that Type 1 diabetes patients had moderately but significantly shorter TCRB CDR3s across all four CD4+ subsets. Any HLA effect on TCRB rearrangement was left unresolved by small sub-analyses.

Expressed TCRB transcripts were sequenced, since all the RNA that had been isolated was reverse transcribed. Naive, central memory and regulatory T cell samples came to a mean of roughly 4 million reads. TCRdb's table, derived via immunoSEQ multiplex PCR, lists solely in-frame clones and lacks some. The sample contains approximately 250,000 clones, under 13% of which appear only once. As for this clone: The antigen remains unidentified.

Per the germline V gene, CDR1 is KGHSH and CDR2 is LQKENI. The CDR3 totals 15 residues. V lost 2 bases to trimming and J lost 3 bases, with 13 bases between them. The specimen was naive CD4+ T cells from blood. The chain couples TRBV18 to TRBJ2-5; D call uncertain. This sequence originates from a man aged 25 to 40 with type 1 diabetes. For the CDR3, the DNA is TGTGCCAGCTCACCAGCGGAGACGATTAAAGAGACCCAGTACTTC. Translation: CASSPAETIKETQYF. The variable domain in full, with the rest retrieved from reference TRBV18 and TRBJ2-5, is NAGVMQNPRHLVRRRGQEARLRCSPMKGHSHVYWYRQLPEEGLKFMVYLQKENIIDESGMPKERFSAEFPKEGPSILRIQQVVRGDSAAYFCASSPAETIKETQYFGPGTRLLVL.